This T cell receptor (beta chain) appears in the sequencing data of a study of T cell repertoires in cytomegalovirus infection. TCRdb processed the reads anew with MiXCR; each CDR3 protein has one entry. The sample lists under 300,000 distinct CDR3 sequences, approximately 15% seen once, with roughly half in the top ten. General study points: Dominating the ex vivo response were TCR beta clonotypes that were CMV-specific and HLA-C-restricted. Individuals carrying CMV plus the relevant HLA were identified by cumulative frequency of public TCR beta families.

This clonotype was found a few times. Antigen specificity is unknown. V lost 4 bases and J lost 5, with 11 bases in between. The CDR3 has 13 amino acids. The germline V gene encodes CDR1 MDHEN and CDR2 SYDVKM. The sequence came from a human donor in good health (CMV status not recorded). Some clones in this sample may be carry-over from other donors' samples. The rearrangement joins TRBV28 to TRBJ1-2; D ambiguous. The specimen was CD8+ T cells from PBMCs. The CDR3 protein is CASSSYDEYGYTF. Here the CDR3 DNA reads TGTGCCAGCAGTTCGTATGACGAGTATGGCTACACCTTC.